A single sample is the source of the 6 T cell receptor beta chains below, sequenced in a study of T cell changes during pregnancy in multiple sclerosis. Some clones are missing from TCRdb's copy, which holds only in-frame ones; the method was immunoSEQ multiplex PCR. The sample includes fewer than 85,000 clones, 80% to 95% of them seen just once. Sequences were derived from peripheral blood, sampled in the first trimester of pregnancy. These receptors came from a female donor in good health, enrolled as a control in a pregnancy study.

The CDR3: CASSTRIQETQYF. The CDR3 DNA sequence: TGTGCCAGCAGCACTAGGATCCAAGAGACCCAGTACTTC. V is TRBV7-9 and J is TRBJ2-5, with D tentatively TRBD2 (5 bases). This CDR3 is built from 13 residues. The V gene lost 5 bases and the J gene lost 1 base, with 8 bases spanning the gap. Germline loops: CDR1 SEHNR, CDR2 FQNEAQ (reference sequence).

This chain connects TRBV28 to TRBJ1-4; the D is unclear. Trimming shortened V by 4 bases and J by 8 bases, and 14 bases separated the two germline ends. This CDR3 spans 14 amino acids. Germline CDR1 MDHEN, CDR2 SYDVKM. This CDR3 reads CASSSYRGAEKLFF. CDR3 DNA sequence: TGTGCCAGCAGTTCCTACCGGGGAGCCGAAAAACTGTTTTTT.

V usage is TRBV4-1 and J usage is TRBJ2-3, with 8 bases that match TRBD1. The ends lost 2 bases at V and 5 bases at J; junction bases unmatched: 15. This CDR3 has 18 residues. The germline V gene has CDR1 MGHRA and CDR2 YSYEKL. The CDR3 protein is CASSQRLPAGGFQDTQYF. The CDR3, as DNA: TGCGCCAGCAGCCAAAGGCTGCCGGCAGGGGGCTTTCAAGATACGCAGTATTTT.

Here the CDR3 DNA reads TGTGCCAGCAGTTTAGGGCCTAGCGGGAGGTACCAAGAGACCCAGTACTTC. Amino acid sequence: CASSLGPSGRYQETQYF. The V gene is TRBV27, the J gene TRBJ2-5; 11 bases are a match to TRBD2. CDR3 length equals 17 residues. Trimming cost V 2 bases and J 0 bases; bases outside gene matches: 5. Germline V gene sequence: CDR1 MNHEY, CDR2 SMNVEV (reference sequence).

The rearrangement uses TRBV6-5 and TRBJ2-7; no reliable D call. Trimming removed 6 bases at V and 3 bases at J, with 12 bases between. CDR3 length: 13 amino acids. Germline assignment: CDR1 MNHEY and CDR2 SVGAGI. DNA of the CDR3: TGTGCCAGCAGCCGCACAGAGCTCTACGAGCAGTACTTC. It specifies CASSRTELYEQYF.

The rearrangement uses TRBV29-1 and TRBJ2-1; D not certain. Germline assignment: CDR1 SQVTM and CDR2 ANQGSEA. The V end was cut by 4 bases, the J end by 5 bases, with 3 bases between. The CDR3 has 10 residues. This CDR3 is CSVANNEQFF. CDR3 DNA sequence: TGCAGCGTTGCAAACAATGAGCAGTTCTTC.